The text below deals with one TCR beta chain. Its antigen remains unknown. This entry is derived from a study of blood T cells in healthy people across ages. Study conclusions and caveats: Both naive CD4+ cell counts and diversity were greater in long-lived donors than in aged donors.

The second PCR ran about 6 to 11 cycles with a sample-barcoded 5' primer and J-beta primers. MiXCR, applied by TCRdb to the 5' RACE reads, yields one record per CDR3 protein. The table shows roughly 570,000 distinct CDR3 sequences, with 25% to 30% occurring only once. Isolated per sample were at least 6 million PBMCs. The receptor was isolated from a woman in her 70s in good health. Sequenced material: blood.

The CDR3, as DNA: TGCAGCGTTGTAGGGATCCAAGAGACCCAGTACTTC. This codes for CSVVGIQETQYF. This chain uses TRBV29-1 with TRBJ2-5, with no clear D. The V end lost 4 bases, the J end lost 1 base, and 7 bases lay between the germline ends. Germline V gene data show CDR1 as SQVTM and CDR2 as ANQGSEA. This CDR3 is 12 amino acids long.